These 28 T cell receptor beta chains came from one sample sequenced in a study of blood T cell repertoires in COVID-19. Data came from immunoSEQ multiplex PCR; TCRdb stores just in-frame clones and leaves some out. This table holds approximately 190,000 clones, 80% to 85% found once. The sequencing sample was made of peripheral blood. Receptor source: a human donor in a cohort sampled during active COVID-19.

J is TRBJ2-3 and V is TRBV19; TRBD2 agrees at 7 bases. Per germline, CDR1 LNHDA and CDR2 SQIVND (reference sequence). Trimming at V came to 5 bases and at J to 0 bases, leaving 11 bases not matched to a gene. This CDR3 is built from 17 residues. The CDR3 DNA is TGTGCCAGTAGTCCCCGCTGGCGAGCGGGGAGCACAGATACGCAGTATTTT. Its translation is CASSPRWRAGSTDTQYF.

V gene TRBV3-1 (or the pseudogene TRBV3-2) combines with J gene TRBJ1-2, with no clear D. Germline assignment: CDR1 LGHDT and CDR2 YNNKEL (reference sequence). V lost 11 bases to trimming and J lost 3 bases, with 22 bases between them. This CDR3 is 15 amino acids long. The CDR3 nucleotides are TGTGCCCTTCGGTCGAACTTGAAGTCTCACTATGGCTACACCTTC. As protein: CALRSNLKSHYGYTF.

This clone appeared once. DNA of the CDR3: TGTGCCAGCAGCCGCAGGGTGGCTAATGAAAAACTGTTTTTT. The encoded protein is CASSRRVANEKLFF. V usage is TRBV4-2 and J usage is TRBJ1-4; D perhaps matches TRBD1 (5 bases). Germline V gene lookup returns CDR1 LGHNA and CDR2 YNFKEQ. The CDR3 length is 14 residues. Deletions cut 4 bases from V and 3 bases from J, with 9 bases between.

V and J are TRBV7-8 and TRBJ1-3; D is unclear. This CDR3 is 15 amino acids long. Trimming removed 2 bases at V and 4 bases at J, with 12 bases between. Germline CDR1 reads SGHVS; CDR2 reads FQNEAQ. CDR3 DNA: TGTGCCAGCAGCTTACAGAACCCCTTAGGAAACACCATATATTTT. Translation gives CASSLQNPLGNTIYF.

This chain uses TRBV27 with TRBJ1-2, with 7 positions matching TRBD1. Per germline, CDR1 MNHEY and CDR2 SMNVEV (reference sequence). V was pared by 6 bases and J by 7 bases, with 14 bases of the junction left unmatched. CDR3 length equals 15 residues. CDR3 sequence (DNA): TGTGCCAGCAGGCGAATGAGAGGGGGCGAGGGTGGCTACACCTTC. Translated: CASRRMRGGEGGYTF.

The chain employs TRBV21-1 and TRBJ2-4; the DNA was not compared with TRBD1, the D call given in the table. TRBV21-1 is termed a pseudogene. CDR3 length: 14 residues. CDR3 sequence reads: CASRTGALKNIQYF. The CDR3, as DNA: TGTGCCAGCAGGACAGGGGCGCTAAAAAACATTCAGTACTTC.

The chain carries TRBV7-9 and TRBJ2-4, with TRBD1 matching over 10 bases. The V gene's germline CDR1 is SEHNR and CDR2 FQNEAQ (reference sequence). The CDR3 spans 16 residues. Trimming took 5 bases from V and 3 from J; bases not matched to a gene: 7. CDR3 DNA: TGTGCCAGCAGCCCTAGGGGGACAGGGGTCAAAAACATTCAGTACTTC. Residues: CASSPRGTGVKNIQYF.

V is TRBV7-2 and J is TRBJ2-5; TRBD2 aligns across 14 bases. Germline V gene data show CDR1 as SGHTA and CDR2 as FQGNSA. Trimming removed 4 bases from V and 2 bases from J; junction bases left unmatched: 3. CDR3 length: 16 residues. The CDR3 loop reads CASSSGLAGGQETQYF. CDR3 nucleotide sequence: TGTGCCAGCAGCTCTGGACTAGCGGGAGGTCAAGAGACCCAGTACTTC.

The genes are TRBV6-5 and TRBJ1-3; possible D gene TRBD1, 5 bases. The germline CDR1 and CDR2 sequences are MNHEY and SVGAGI. V was cut by 6 bases and J by 4 bases, with 13 bases left in between. CDR3 length: 14 residues. For the CDR3, the DNA is TGTGCCAGCAGGAAGGGGTTGTCGGGAAACACCATATATTTT. This codes for CASRKGLSGNTIYF.

V usage is TRBV5-1 and J usage is TRBJ2-3, with TRBD1 matching 9 bases. Germline V lookup: CDR1 SGHRS, CDR2 YFSETQ. The CDR3 loop spans 14 amino acids. Trimming cost V 4 bases and J 4 bases; bases outside gene matches: 4. The CDR3 DNA sequence: TGCGCCAGCAGCGGACAGGGGTCTGCAGATACGCAGTATTTT. Its protein is CASSGQGSADTQYF.

The rearrangement joins TRBV5-1 to TRBJ2-5, with 10 bases matching TRBD2. Germline lookup yields CDR1 SGHRS and CDR2 YFSETQ. This CDR3 comprises 16 residues. J lost 1 base, V lost 0 bases, and 3 bases had no gene match. The CDR3: CASSLVSSGGQETQYF. The CDR3 nucleotides are TGCGCCAGCAGCTTGGTGTCTAGCGGGGGCCAAGAGACCCAGTACTTC.

DNA for the CDR3: TGTGCCAGCAGCTTGGCGGCGGGAGGGCCCTACGAGCAGTACTTC. Residues: CASSLAAGGPYEQYF. This chain joins TRBV5-4 and TRBJ2-7; TRBD2 matches 9 bases. The germline CDR1 and CDR2 sequences are SGHNT and YYREEE (reference sequence). This CDR3 is built from 15 residues. Trimming removed 0 bases from V and 2 bases from J; junction bases left unmatched: 3.

The chain couples TRBV2 to TRBJ1-1, with D unresolved. The length of the CDR3 is 12 residues. Per the germline V gene, CDR1 is SNHLY and CDR2 is FYNNEI. Trimming left V 4 bases short and J 4 bases short, with 7 bases between. CDR3 nucleotide sequence: TGTGCCAGCAGTGGCGGGGTCACTGAAGCTTTCTTT. This encodes CASSGGVTEAFF.

The chain has TRBV5-4 and TRBJ1-1; 7 nucleotides line up with TRBD1. V lost 4 bases to trimming and J lost 2 bases; unmatched junction nucleotides: 5. Germline-derived CDR1 and CDR2 are SGHNT and YYREEE (reference sequence). CDR3 size: 14 residues. The DNA of the CDR3 is TGTGCCAGCAGCCGGGACAGCGGAAACACTGAAGCTTTCTTT. It specifies CASSRDSGNTEAFF.

The chain has TRBV28 and TRBJ2-5; a possible D gene is TRBD1 (5 bases). The CDR3 contains 15 residues. The V end lost 4 bases, the J end lost 5 bases, and 17 bases lay between the germline ends. The germline V gene encodes CDR1 MDHEN and CDR2 SYDVKM. The CDR3 region has the DNA TGTGCCAGCAGTTCGACCTTAGGGGCCCGTGAGACCCAGTACTTC. Amino acids: CASSSTLGARETQYF.

The chain is built from TRBV11-1 and TRBJ2-3; perhaps TRBD2 as D (5 bases). Germline loops: CDR1 SGHAT, CDR2 FQDESV (reference sequence). V was clipped by 8 bases and J by 1 base, with 13 bases between them. CDR3 length equals 14 residues. CDR3 in amino acids: CASRSGVGTDTQYF. The CDR3 region has the DNA TGTGCCAGCCGCTCCGGGGTGGGCACAGATACGCAGTATTTT.

The chain combines TRBV18 with TRBJ1-1; D uncertain. This CDR3 has 16 amino acids. From germline, CDR1 is KGHSH and CDR2 LQKENI. V was clipped by 0 bases and J by 0 bases, with 11 bases between them. CDR3 loop: CASSPPRSGMNTEAFF. In DNA, the CDR3 is TGTGCCAGCTCACCACCACGGAGCGGGATGAACACTGAAGCTTTCTTT.

The CDR3 region is CATHRGIGNTIYF. CDR3 coding DNA: TGTGCCACACACCGGGGGATAGGAAACACCATATATTTT. The chain recombines TRBV9 with TRBJ1-3; a weak D match, TRBD1 (5 bases). Germline-derived CDR1 and CDR2 are SGDLS and YYNGEE. The CDR3 is made up of 13 amino acids. Between the trimmed V and J ends, which lost 9 bases and 4 bases, there was a span of 14 bases.

This clone was detected a few times. The CDR3 nucleotides read TGTGCCAGCGGCCTAGAGACGGGTACTAATGAAAAACTGTTTTTT. Its protein is CASGLETGTNEKLFF. The chain recombines TRBV7-9 with TRBJ1-4, with D unclear. The CDR3 totals 15 residues. Looked up from germline, CDR1 is SEHNR and CDR2 is FQNEAQ (reference sequence). Trimming cost V 8 bases and J 2 bases, with 15 bases left between them.

The V and J genes are TRBV7-2 and TRBJ2-7; 8 bases map to TRBD2. V shed 5 bases, J shed 6 bases, and the junction held 9 bases outside the gene matches. In germline, CDR1 is SGHTA, CDR2 FQGNSA. This CDR3 has 14 amino acids. CDR3 DNA: TGTGCCAGCAGCAGAAACGGGAGGGTCGGCGAGCAGTACTTC. It encodes CASSRNGRVGEQYF.

The J gene is TRBJ2-5, the V gene TRBV5-1, with 9 bases that match TRBD1. The CDR3 is 15 amino acids. After removal of 4 bases from V and 3 bases from J, the junction contained 7 bases not matched to a gene. Per germline, CDR1 SGHRS and CDR2 YFSETQ. The CDR3 spells CASSVQGAREETQYF. As DNA, the CDR3 is TGCGCCAGCAGCGTACAGGGGGCAAGGGAAGAGACCCAGTACTTC.

The genes are TRBV6-2 or TRBV6-3 and TRBJ2-2; 10 bases agree with TRBD2. After removal of 2 bases from V and 4 bases from J, the junction contained 7 bases not matched to a gene. Germline CDR1 and CDR2: MNHEY and SVGEGT. There are 17 residues in the CDR3. CDR3 region: CASSYPSGGARTGELFF. The DNA of the CDR3 is TGTGCCAGCAGTTACCCAAGCGGGGGGGCCCGCACCGGGGAGCTGTTTTTT.

This chain joins TRBV4-1 and TRBJ1-2; 7 positions agree with TRBD1. The germline V gene encodes CDR1 MGHRA and CDR2 YSYEKL. Germline trimming cut 7 bases from V and 7 bases from J; bases unmatched to any gene: 6. The CDR3 is 12 amino acids. CDR3 coding DNA: TGCGCCAGCACAGACAGGGCACGTGGCTACACCTTC. It specifies CASTDRARGYTF.

The rearrangement links TRBV28 to TRBJ1-3, with TRBD1 as a possible D gene (6 bases). Germline V lookup: CDR1 MDHEN, CDR2 SYDVKM. The V and J ends lost 6 bases and 0 bases respectively, with 15 bases between them. The CDR3 length is 16 residues. This CDR3 is CASSLAGDPSGNTIYF. The CDR3 DNA is TGTGCCAGCAGCTTAGCAGGGGATCCCTCTGGAAACACCATATATTTT.

The J gene is TRBJ1-4, the V gene TRBV7-9; no clear D. The CDR3 is 15 residues long. The germline CDR1 and CDR2 sequences are SEHNR and FQNEAQ (reference sequence). V gave up 5 bases and J gave up 3 bases, with 13 bases separating them. The CDR3 sequence: CASSPTFTANEKLFF. The CDR3 coding sequence is TGTGCCAGCAGCCCAACCTTCACAGCTAATGAAAAACTGTTTTTT.

CDR3 nucleotide sequence: TGTGCCAGCAGCCAAGCCGGGGGGGATACACAAGAGACCCAGTACTTC. Translation: CASSQAGGDTQETQYF. The V gene is TRBV3-1 (or the pseudogene TRBV3-2), the J gene TRBJ2-5, with TRBD2 matching 8 bases. Unmatched junction bases numbered 6, after V lost 1 base and J lost 2 bases. CDR1 LGHDT and CDR2 YNNKEL come from the germline V gene (reference sequence). The CDR3 has 16 residues.

The V gene is TRBV24-1, the J gene TRBJ2-3, with unresolved D. V was shortened by 4 bases and J by 7 bases, with 11 bases between the two germline ends. The CDR3 spans 13 residues. The germline CDR1 and CDR2 sequences are KGHDR and SFDVKD. This chain's CDR3 is CATSDSLVYTQYF. The DNA of the CDR3 is TGTGCCACCAGTGACTCTCTAGTATATACGCAGTATTTT.

The chain is built from TRBV12-3 or TRBV12-4 and TRBJ1-6; possibly TRBD1 for D (6 bases). The CDR3 consists of 12 residues. V lost 7 bases and J 10 bases, leaving 11 bases between the germline ends. CDR3 protein: CASKGGGSPLHF. In DNA form, the CDR3 reads TGTGCCAGCAAAGGGGGGGGCTCACCCCTCCACTTT.